A single sample is the source of the 6 T cell receptor beta chains below, sequenced in a study of T cell responses to AZD1222 COVID-19 vaccine. Method: immunoSEQ multiplex PCR; TCRdb's copy keeps in-frame clones and lacks some. The table has about 130,000 clones, about 90% seen once; the top ten hold about 4%. The sample consisted of peripheral blood, taken on day 0 of MenACWY control vaccination. Receptor source: an adult in good health.

This clone was observed a handful of times. The CDR3 nucleotides read TGTGCCAGCAGCCCGGACAATGGGCGGGGTCGAGTCGGAGAGACCCAGTACTTC. Translation gives CASSPDNGRGRVGETQYF. This chain links TRBV5-6 with TRBJ2-5, with D perhaps matching TRBD2 (6 bases). The germline CDR1 and CDR2 sequences are SGHDT and YYEEEE. V was pared by 4 bases and J by 4 bases, with 26 bases between. The CDR3 runs to 18 residues.

The chain carries TRBV21-1 and TRBJ1-2. TRBV21-1 represents a pseudogene. The CDR3 is made up of 16 amino acids. The CDR3 sequence: CASSKGGGESNYGYTF. As DNA, the CDR3 is TGTGCCAGCAGCAAAGGAGGGGGGGAATCGAACTATGGCTACACCTTC.

The V gene is TRBV18, the J gene TRBJ2-5; 10 bases align to TRBD2. Germline V gene sequence: CDR1 KGHSH, CDR2 LQKENI. V lost 1 base and J lost 5; bases outside the gene matches: 4. There are 15 residues in the CDR3. The CDR3 reads CASSPRLAGAETQYF. Here the CDR3 DNA reads TGTGCCAGCTCACCACGGCTAGCGGGAGCGGAGACCCAGTACTTC.

The V gene is TRBV21-1, the J gene TRBJ2-5; the table's D call of TRBD1 was not tested on the DNA. TRBV21-1 is deemed a pseudogene. This CDR3 has 15 amino acids. In DNA form, the CDR3 reads TGTGCCAGCAGCAAAAGACAGGGGGGTCTGGAGACCCAGTACTTC. Protein sequence: CASSKRQGGLETQYF.

This rearrangement joins TRBV2 to TRBJ1-6; D is unresolved. The V gene's germline CDR1 is SNHLY and CDR2 FYNNEI. CDR3 length: 14 amino acids. With 2 bases removed from V and 5 bases from J, the gap between germline ends came to 7 bases. The CDR3 here is CASSEMGNNSPLHF. CDR3 nucleotides: TGTGCCAGCAGTGAAATGGGGAATAATTCACCCCTCCACTTT.

J is TRBJ2-5 and V is TRBV18, with 8 bases fitting TRBD1. CDR1 and CDR2 (germline): KGHSH, LQKENI. Trimming took 3 bases from V and 4 from J; bases not matched to a gene: 4. This CDR3 comprises 14 residues. CDR3: CASSPSRGRETQYF. CDR3 coding DNA: TGTGCCAGCTCACCTTCCAGGGGGCGAGAGACCCAGTACTTC.